This TCR beta chain was sequenced in a study of CD8+ T cells in alopecia areata. Study-wide background: Affected scalp percentage gauged treated patients' severity.

Regarding the study as a whole: Higher clonality than in normal scalp was seen in lesional scalp, especially alopecia totalis/universalis.

Comment on this clone: Its antigen is not identified.

As for treatment: oral pan-JAK inhibitor, 5-10 mg twice daily. RNA extraction was followed by reverse transcription into cDNA, which acted as the sequencing template. The protocol was immunoSEQ multiplex PCR, while the TCRdb copy is restricted to in-frame clones and leaves out a portion. The repertoire holds fewer than 350,000 clones, with 58% as singletons. Germline trimming cut 4 bases from V and 1 base from J; bases unmatched to any gene: 19. This CDR3 has 20 amino acids. Germline CDR1 SGHRS, CDR2 YFSETQ. The gene calls are TRBV5-1 and TRBJ1-3; the match to TRBD1 covers 8 bases. Specimen: CD4+ T cells sorted from blood, collected at week 24, from a patient treated with tofacitinib. This TCR was sampled from a human donor with alopecia areata. CDR3 coding DNA: TGCGCCAGCAGCAACCCTAGGACAGGGAGCACATGGTTTTCTGGAAACACCATATATTTT. Protein product: CASSNPRTGSTWFSGNTIYF.